A single sample is the source of the 8 T cell receptor beta chains below, sequenced in a study of control samples from healthy donors and cancer patients. Clones were sequenced by immunoSEQ multiplex PCR, and TCRdb holds only the in-frame ones, with some missing. The sample carries around 250,000 clones, roughly 82% recorded once. The specimen sequenced was PBMCs. These receptors were collected from a woman aged 55 to 70 with lung cancer.

V usage is TRBV2 and J usage is TRBJ1-2, with D tentatively TRBD1 (6 bases). The CDR3 spans 15 residues. CDR1 and CDR2 (germline): SNHLY, FYNNEI. V was shortened by 6 bases and J by 4 bases, with 18 bases between the two germline ends. CDR3 sequence: CASSDATGFAYGYTF. CDR3 in DNA: TGTGCCAGCAGCGATGCTACAGGGTTTGCCTATGGCTACACCTTC.

This chain connects TRBV6-6 to TRBJ1-1; D might be TRBD1 (5 bases). The V gene lost 4 bases and the J gene lost 8 bases, with 14 bases spanning the gap. The CDR3 covers 13 residues. Germline values: CDR1 MNHNY, CDR2 SVGAGI (reference sequence). The CDR3 DNA reads as TGTGCCAGCAGTTCCTTCGAGGCAGGGGAAGCTTTCTTT. It is translated as CASSSFEAGEAFF.

The rearrangement links TRBV5-1 to TRBJ2-1; tentative D call: TRBD1 (6 bases). The V gene lost 5 bases and the J gene lost 0 bases, with 15 bases spanning the gap. This CDR3 contains 16 residues. Germline CDR1 and CDR2: SGHRS and YFSETQ. CDR3 region: CASSYTGQSSYNEQFF. The CDR3 DNA reads as TGCGCCAGCAGTTACACCGGACAGAGCTCCTACAATGAGCAGTTCTTC.

The rearrangement joins TRBV27 to TRBJ2-7, with 8 bases matching TRBD1. The junction had 10 bases not matched to a gene; V was cut back by 2 bases and J by 7 bases. Germline CDR1 and CDR2: MNHEY and SMNVEV (reference sequence). This CDR3 is 15 amino acids long. The CDR3 DNA reads TGTGCCAGCAGTTTAAGGGTCAGGGGGCAAGGGGAGCAGTACTTC. The encoded protein is CASSLRVRGQGEQYF.

The chain recombines TRBV3-1 (or the pseudogene TRBV3-2) with TRBJ1-4; 10 nucleotides agree with TRBD1. Trimming cost V 3 bases and J 7 bases; bases outside gene matches: 5. Germline V gene sequence: CDR1 LGHDT, CDR2 YNNKEL (reference sequence). This CDR3 spans 15 amino acids. The CDR3 coding sequence is TGTGCCAGCAGCCAGGGACAGGGGCGGGGTGAAAAACTGTTTTTT. Residues: CASSQGQGRGEKLFF.

V usage is TRBV6-5 and J usage is TRBJ2-7; 9 bases fit TRBD1. CDR1 MNHEY and CDR2 SVGAGI come from the germline V gene. Germline trimming cut 2 bases from V and 5 bases from J; bases unmatched to any gene: 7. The CDR3 is made up of 15 amino acids. The CDR3 loop is CASSYDRDRVDEQYF. The CDR3 DNA sequence: TGTGCCAGCAGTTACGACCGGGACAGGGTAGACGAGCAGTACTTC.

V usage is TRBV3-1 (or the pseudogene TRBV3-2) and J usage is TRBJ1-5; no definite D call. Trimming removed 2 bases from V and 5 bases from J, with 7 bases in between. Germline V gene lookup returns CDR1 LGHDT and CDR2 YNNKEL (reference sequence). This CDR3 has 13 residues. The CDR3 region has the DNA TGTGCCAGCAGCCAATTCTCCGATCAGCCCCAGCATTTT. Translating gives CASSQFSDQPQHF.

In its sample, this clone was seen a few times. The chain joins TRBV27 to TRBJ2-3; the D is unclear. Trimming took 2 bases from V and 4 from J, leaving 7 bases between them. The CDR3 length is 13 residues. Germline V gene data show CDR1 as MNHEY and CDR2 as SMNVEV (reference sequence). For the CDR3, the DNA is TGTGCCAGCAGTTTAATGGATGCAGATACGCAGTATTTT. This translates into CASSLMDADTQYF.